The entry that follows covers one TCR beta chain sequence. The antigen is not known. TCRdb's copy holds only in-frame clones and misses some; the assay was immunoSEQ multiplex PCR. The data hold nearly 110,000 clones, with 90% observed a single time. This sample is part of a study of T cell responses to AZD1222 COVID-19 vaccine. The CDR3 loop spans 15 amino acids. Trimming at V came to 4 bases and at J to 4 bases, leaving 7 bases not matched to a gene. The germline gives CDR1 SGHRS, CDR2 YFSETQ. Findings and caveats of the study: Donors were chiefly white British, with a greater number of females, and clonal diversity was perhaps underestimated.

V is TRBV5-1 and J is TRBJ2-3, with TRBD2 matching over 9 bases. The sequence was collected from an adult who received the AZD1222 COVID-19 vaccine. The sequencing used peripheral blood, collected 28 days after the second AZD1222 dose. The CDR3 coding sequence is TGCGCCAGCAGCAGAAATAGCGGGGGTTCAGATACGCAGTATTTT. This translates into CASSRNSGGSDTQYF.